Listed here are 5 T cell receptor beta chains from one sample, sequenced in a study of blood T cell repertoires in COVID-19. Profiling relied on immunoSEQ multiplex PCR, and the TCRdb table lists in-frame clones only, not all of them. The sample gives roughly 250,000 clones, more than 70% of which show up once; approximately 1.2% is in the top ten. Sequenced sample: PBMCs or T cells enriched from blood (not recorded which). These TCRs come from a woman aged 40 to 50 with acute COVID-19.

The CDR3 reads CASSRDRGAGELFF. In DNA, the CDR3 is TGTGCCAGCTCCCGGGACAGGGGCGCCGGGGAGCTGTTTTTT. V and J are TRBV18 and TRBJ2-2; 10 nucleotides match TRBD1. Germline assignment: CDR1 KGHSH and CDR2 LQKENI. CDR3 length: 14 residues. J gave up 6 bases and V 6 bases, and 4 bases lay outside the gene matches.

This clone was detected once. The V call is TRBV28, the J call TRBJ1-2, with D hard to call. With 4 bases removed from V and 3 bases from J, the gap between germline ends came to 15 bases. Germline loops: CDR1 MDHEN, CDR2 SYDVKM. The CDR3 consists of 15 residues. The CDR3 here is CASSSPRREDYGYTF. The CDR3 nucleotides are TGTGCCAGCAGTTCACCCCGGCGGGAAGACTATGGCTACACCTTC.

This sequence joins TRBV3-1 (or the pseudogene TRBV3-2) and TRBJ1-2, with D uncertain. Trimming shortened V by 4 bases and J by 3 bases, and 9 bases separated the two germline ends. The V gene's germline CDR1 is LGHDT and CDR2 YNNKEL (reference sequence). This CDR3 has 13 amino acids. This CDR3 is CASSRSEDYGYTF. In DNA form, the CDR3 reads TGTGCCAGCAGCCGTTCAGAGGACTATGGCTACACCTTC.

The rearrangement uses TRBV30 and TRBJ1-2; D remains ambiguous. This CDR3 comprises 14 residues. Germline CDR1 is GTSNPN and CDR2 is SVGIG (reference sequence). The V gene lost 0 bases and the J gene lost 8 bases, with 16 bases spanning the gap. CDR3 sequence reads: CAWSVRLGLHGYTF. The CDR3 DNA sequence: TGTGCCTGGAGTGTACGGCTGGGCTTGCACGGCTACACCTTC.

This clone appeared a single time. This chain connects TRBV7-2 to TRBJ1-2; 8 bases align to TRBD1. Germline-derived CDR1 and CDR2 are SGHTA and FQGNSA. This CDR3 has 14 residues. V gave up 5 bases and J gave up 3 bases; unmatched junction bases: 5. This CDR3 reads CASSRGTGDYGYTF. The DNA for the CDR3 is TGTGCCAGCAGCCGTGGGACAGGTGACTATGGCTACACCTTC.